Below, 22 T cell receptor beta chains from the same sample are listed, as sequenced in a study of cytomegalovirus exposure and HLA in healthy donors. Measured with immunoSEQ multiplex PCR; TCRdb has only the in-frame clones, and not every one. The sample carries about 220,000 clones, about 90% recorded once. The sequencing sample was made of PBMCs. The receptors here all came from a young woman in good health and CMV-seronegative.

In DNA, the CDR3 is TGTGCCAGCTCACCAAACTCGGCGGGGAATCAGCCCCAGCATTTT. Translation: CASSPNSAGNQPQHF. V is TRBV18 and J is TRBJ1-5, with D unresolved. The CDR3 is 15 amino acids. The germline CDR1 and CDR2 sequences are KGHSH and LQKENI. Between the trimmed V and J ends, which lost 2 bases and 4 bases, there was a span of 12 bases. Variable domain in full (rest from reference TRBV18 and TRBJ1-5): NAGVMQNPRHLVRRRGQEARLRCSPMKGHSHVYWYRQLPEEGLKFMVYLQKENIIDESGMPKERFSAEFPKEGPSILRIQQVVRGDSAAYFCASSPNSAGNQPQHFGDGTRLSIL.

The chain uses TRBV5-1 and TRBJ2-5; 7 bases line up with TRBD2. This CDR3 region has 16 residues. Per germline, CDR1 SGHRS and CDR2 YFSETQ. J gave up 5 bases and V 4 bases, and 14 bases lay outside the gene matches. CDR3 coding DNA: TGCGCCAGCAGCATCGAGAAGGGCGGGGGTAAGGAGACCCAGTACTTC. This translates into CASSIEKGGGKETQYF.

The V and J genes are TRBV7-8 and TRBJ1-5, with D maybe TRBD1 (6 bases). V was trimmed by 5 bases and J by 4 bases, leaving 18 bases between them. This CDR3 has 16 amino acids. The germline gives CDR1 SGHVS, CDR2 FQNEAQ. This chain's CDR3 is CASSVVTGYLNQPQHF. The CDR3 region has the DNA TGTGCCAGCAGCGTTGTTACAGGGTATCTGAATCAGCCCCAGCATTTT.

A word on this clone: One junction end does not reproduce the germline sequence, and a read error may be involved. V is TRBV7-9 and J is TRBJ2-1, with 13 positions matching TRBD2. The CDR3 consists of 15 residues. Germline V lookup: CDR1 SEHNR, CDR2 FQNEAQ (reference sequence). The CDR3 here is CASSIPGLAGSSLVF. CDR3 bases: TGTGCCAGCAGCATTCCGGGACTAGCGGGATCGAGCTTGGTCTTC. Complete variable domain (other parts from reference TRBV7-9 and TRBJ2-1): DTGVSQNPRHKITKRGQNVTFRCDPISEHNRLYWYRQTLGQGPEFLTYFQNEAQLEKSRLLSDRFSAERPKGSFSTLEIQRTEQGDSAMYLCASSIPGLAGSSLVFGPGTRLTVL.

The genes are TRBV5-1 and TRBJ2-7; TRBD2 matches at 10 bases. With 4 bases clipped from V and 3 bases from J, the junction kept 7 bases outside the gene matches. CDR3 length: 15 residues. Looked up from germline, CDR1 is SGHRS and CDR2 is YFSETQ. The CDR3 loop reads CASSRSQREGYEQYF. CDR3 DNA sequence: TGCGCCAGCAGCCGATCTCAGCGGGAGGGCTACGAGCAGTACTTC.

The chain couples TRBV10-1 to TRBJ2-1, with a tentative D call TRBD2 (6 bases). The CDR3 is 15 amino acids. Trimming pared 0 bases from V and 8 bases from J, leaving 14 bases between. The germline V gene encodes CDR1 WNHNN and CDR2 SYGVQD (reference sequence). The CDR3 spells CASSESIGGRDEQFF. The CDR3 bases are TGCGCCAGCAGTGAGTCGATAGGAGGGCGCGATGAGCAGTTCTTC.

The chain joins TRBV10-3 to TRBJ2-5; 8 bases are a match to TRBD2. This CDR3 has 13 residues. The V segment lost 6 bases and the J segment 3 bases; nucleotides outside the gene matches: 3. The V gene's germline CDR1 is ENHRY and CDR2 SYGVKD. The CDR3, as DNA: TGTGCCATCAGGCAGGGACTAGAAGAGACCCAGTACTTC. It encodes CAIRQGLEETQYF.

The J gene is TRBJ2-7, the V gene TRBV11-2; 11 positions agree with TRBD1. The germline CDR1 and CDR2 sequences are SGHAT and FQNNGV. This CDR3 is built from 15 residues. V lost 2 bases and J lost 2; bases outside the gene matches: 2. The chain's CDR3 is CASSLSGQGAYEQYF. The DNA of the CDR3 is TGTGCCAGCAGCTTATCGGGACAGGGGGCCTACGAGCAGTACTTC. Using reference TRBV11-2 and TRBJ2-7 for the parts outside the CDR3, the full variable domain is EAGVAQSPRYKIIEKRQSVAFWCNPISGHATLYWYQQILGQGPKLLIQFQNNGVVDDSQLPKDRFSAERLKGVDSTLKIQPAKLEDSAVYLCASSLSGQGAYEQYFGPGTRLTVT.

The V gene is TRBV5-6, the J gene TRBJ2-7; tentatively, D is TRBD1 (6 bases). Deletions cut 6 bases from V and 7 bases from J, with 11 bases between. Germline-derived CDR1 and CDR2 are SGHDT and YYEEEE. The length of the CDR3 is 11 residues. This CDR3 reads CASTPRGEQYF. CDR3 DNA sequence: TGTGCCAGCACCCCGAGGGGGGAGCAGTACTTC. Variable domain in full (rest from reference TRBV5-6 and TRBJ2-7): DAGVTQSPTHLIKTRGQQVTLRCSPKSGHDTVSWYQQALGQGPQFIFQYYEEEERQRGNFPDRFSGHQFPNYSSELNVNALLLGDSALYLCASTPRGEQYFGPGTRLTVT.

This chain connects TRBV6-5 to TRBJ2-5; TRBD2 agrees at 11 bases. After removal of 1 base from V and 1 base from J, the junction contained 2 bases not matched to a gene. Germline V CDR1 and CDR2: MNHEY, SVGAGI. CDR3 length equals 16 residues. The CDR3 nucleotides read TGTGCCAGCAGTTACTGGCTAGCGGGAGGCCAAGAGACCCAGTACTTC. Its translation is CASSYWLAGGQETQYF.

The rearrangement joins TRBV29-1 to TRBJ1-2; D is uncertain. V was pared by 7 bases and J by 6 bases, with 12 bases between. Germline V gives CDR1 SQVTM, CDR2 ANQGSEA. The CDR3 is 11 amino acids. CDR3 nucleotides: TGCAGCGCCGAGCGGGGAGATGGCTACACCTTC. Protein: CSAERGDGYTF.

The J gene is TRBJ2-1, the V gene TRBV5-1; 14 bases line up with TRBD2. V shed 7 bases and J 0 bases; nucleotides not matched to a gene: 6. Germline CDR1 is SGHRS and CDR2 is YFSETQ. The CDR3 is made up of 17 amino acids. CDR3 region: CASETSGRGSSYNEQFF. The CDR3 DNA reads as TGCGCCAGCGAGACTAGCGGGAGGGGAAGCTCCTACAATGAGCAGTTCTTC.

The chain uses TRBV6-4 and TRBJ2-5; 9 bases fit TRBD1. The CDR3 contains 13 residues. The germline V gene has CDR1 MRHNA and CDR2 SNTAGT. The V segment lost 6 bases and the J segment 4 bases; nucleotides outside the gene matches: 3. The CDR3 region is CASSKGQGETQYF. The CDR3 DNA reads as TGTGCCAGCAGCAAGGGACAGGGAGAGACCCAGTACTTC.

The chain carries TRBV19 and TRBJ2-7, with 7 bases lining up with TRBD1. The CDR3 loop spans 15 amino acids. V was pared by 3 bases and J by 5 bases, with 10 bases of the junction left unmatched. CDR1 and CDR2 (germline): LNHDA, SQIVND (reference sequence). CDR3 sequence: CASSIRQGPSDEQYF. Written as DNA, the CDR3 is TGTGCCAGTAGTATTCGACAGGGTCCTTCGGACGAGCAGTACTTC.

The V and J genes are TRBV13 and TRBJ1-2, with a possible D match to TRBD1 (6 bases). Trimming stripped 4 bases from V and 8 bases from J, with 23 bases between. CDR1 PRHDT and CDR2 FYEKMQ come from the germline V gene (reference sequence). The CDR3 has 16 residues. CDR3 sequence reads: CASSSRGHPITRGYTF. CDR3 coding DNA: TGTGCCAGCAGCTCCAGGGGACACCCTATTACGCGGGGCTACACCTTC.

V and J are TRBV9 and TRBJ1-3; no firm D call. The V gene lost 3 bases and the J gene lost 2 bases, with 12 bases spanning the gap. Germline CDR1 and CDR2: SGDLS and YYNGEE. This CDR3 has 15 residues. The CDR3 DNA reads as TGTGCCAGCAGCGCCCAGCCGGAGCCTGGAAACACCATATATTTT. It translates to CASSAQPEPGNTIYF.

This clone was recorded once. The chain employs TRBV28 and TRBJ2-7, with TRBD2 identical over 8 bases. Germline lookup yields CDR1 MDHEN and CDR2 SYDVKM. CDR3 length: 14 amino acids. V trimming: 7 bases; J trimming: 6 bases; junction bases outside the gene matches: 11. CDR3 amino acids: CASIVSSGASEQYF. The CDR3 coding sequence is TGTGCCAGCATTGTAAGTAGCGGGGCCTCCGAGCAGTACTTC.

The CDR3 here is CASSPDGGRDTQYF. CDR3 bases: TGCGCCAGCAGCCCCGACGGCGGGAGAGATACGCAGTATTTT. The chain recombines TRBV5-1 with TRBJ2-3, with 7 bases that match TRBD2. This CDR3 is built from 14 residues. Germline CDR1 reads SGHRS; CDR2 reads YFSETQ. With 4 bases clipped from V and 5 bases from J, the junction kept 7 bases outside the gene matches.

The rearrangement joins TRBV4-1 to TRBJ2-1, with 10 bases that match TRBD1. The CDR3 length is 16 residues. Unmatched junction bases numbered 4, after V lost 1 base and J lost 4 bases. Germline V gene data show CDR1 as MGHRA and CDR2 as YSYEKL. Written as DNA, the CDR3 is TGCGCCAGCAGCCAAGGGGGGACAGGGGTTTACAATGAGCAGTTCTTC. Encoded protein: CASSQGGTGVYNEQFF.

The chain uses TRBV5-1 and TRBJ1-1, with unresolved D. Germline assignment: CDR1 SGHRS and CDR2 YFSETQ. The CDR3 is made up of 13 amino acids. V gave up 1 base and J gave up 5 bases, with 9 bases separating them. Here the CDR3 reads CASSLFSVTEAFF. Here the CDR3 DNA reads TGCGCCAGCAGCTTGTTTAGTGTGACTGAAGCTTTCTTT.

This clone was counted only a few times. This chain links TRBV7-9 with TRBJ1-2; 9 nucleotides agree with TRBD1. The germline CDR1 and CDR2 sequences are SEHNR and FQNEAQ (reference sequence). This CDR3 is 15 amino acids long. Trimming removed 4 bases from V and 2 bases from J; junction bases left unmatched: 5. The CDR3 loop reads CASSYYGTGNYGYTF. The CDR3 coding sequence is TGTGCCAGCAGCTACTACGGGACAGGGAACTATGGCTACACCTTC.

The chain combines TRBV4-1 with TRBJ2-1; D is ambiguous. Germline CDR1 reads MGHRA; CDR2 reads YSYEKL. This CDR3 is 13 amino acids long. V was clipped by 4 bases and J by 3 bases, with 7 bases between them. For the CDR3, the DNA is TGCGCCAGCAGCCGCGGTATCTACAATGAGCAGTTCTTC. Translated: CASSRGIYNEQFF.